This record looks at one TCR beta chain sequence and its context. Its specificity is unknown. TCRdb reprocessed the reads via MiXCR and lists one record per CDR3 protein. The repertoire holds 400,000 to 550,000 distinct CDR3 sequences, with 11% as singletons. The CDR3 runs to 15 residues. Looked up from germline, CDR1 is MDHEN and CDR2 is SYDVKM. V was trimmed by 3 bases and J by 2 bases, leaving 10 bases between them. This specimen comes from a study of T cell repertoires in cytomegalovirus infection. Turning to the study itself: Through public TCR beta signatures, both CMV infection and matching HLA type were indicated. Overall study findings and caveats: The study found HLA-C-restricted CMV-specific TCR beta clonotypes dominating the ex vivo response. Carriers of CMV plus the relevant HLA were identified by cumulative public TCR beta family frequency.

Specimen: PBMCs. The chain recombines TRBV28 with TRBJ1-4; no clear D gene. This receptor was taken from a human donor in good health (CMV status not recorded). Some clones in this sample may be carry-over from other donors' samples. This chain's CDR3 is CASSFYVRTNEKLFF. The CDR3 DNA is TGTGCCAGCAGTTTCTACGTCAGGACTAATGAAAAACTGTTTTTT. Variable domain in full (rest from reference TRBV28 and TRBJ1-4): DVKVTQSSRYLVKRTGEKVFLECVQDMDHENMFWYRQDPGLGLRLIYFSYDVKMKEKGDIPEGYSVSREKKERFSLILESASTNQTSMYLCASSFYVRTNEKLFFGSGTQLSVL.